These 3 T cell receptor beta chains share one sample of origin, sequenced in a study of T cell repertoires in cytomegalovirus infection. MiXCR was run by TCRdb on the reads, yielding one entry per CDR3 protein. The sample contains roughly 630,000 distinct CDR3 sequences, roughly 24% of which appear only once. Sequences were obtained from CD8+ T cells from PBMCs. Receptor source: a human donor in good health (CMV status not recorded). Some clones in this sample may be carry-over from other donors' samples.

V and J are TRBV20-1 and TRBJ2-7, with a tentative D call TRBD1 (5 bases). The CDR3 extends over 13 amino acids. Germline CDR1 reads DFQATT; CDR2 reads SNEGSKA (reference sequence). V lost 3 bases and J lost 0, with 9 bases in between. Here the CDR3 reads CSARSRDSYEQYF. Written as DNA, the CDR3 is TGCAGTGCTAGGAGCAGGGACTCCTACGAGCAGTACTTC.

Points on this clonotype: A much bigger clone sits one base away, suggesting this may be a read error. This chain links TRBV7-8 with TRBJ1-1, with 8 bases fitting TRBD1. Trimming took 0 bases from V and 5 from J; bases not matched to a gene: 14. CDR3 size: 18 residues. Germline V gene lookup returns CDR1 SGHVS and CDR2 FQNEAQ. DNA of the CDR3: TGTGCCAGCAGCTTAGCGCGACAGGGGCCCCTATTTGCTACTGAAGCTTTCTTT. Amino acid sequence: CASSLARQGPLFATEAFF.

This clonotype was seen a few times. This chain joins TRBV28 and TRBJ1-2, with 9 nucleotides matching TRBD1. After removal of 6 bases from V and 6 bases from J, the junction contained 11 bases not matched to a gene. The CDR3 is 15 amino acids. Germline CDR1 MDHEN, CDR2 SYDVKM. The CDR3 DNA follows: TGTGCCAGCAGCCGTTGGGGGACAGGGAGGGATGGCTACACCTTC. It codes for CASSRWGTGRDGYTF.